What follows are 16 T cell receptor beta chains derived from one specimen sequenced in a study of cytomegalovirus exposure and HLA in healthy donors. Primers: 60 Vbeta forward and 13 Jbeta reverse. TCRdb's copy holds only in-frame clones and misses some; the assay was immunoSEQ multiplex PCR. Of roughly 220,000 clones in the sample, approximately 81% were seen once. Sequenced input: PBMCs. The source is a man aged 25 to 40 in good health and CMV-seronegative.

The J gene is TRBJ1-3, the V gene TRBV5-8, with unresolved D. Germline CDR1 reads SGHTS; CDR2 reads YDEGEE. Trimming removed 4 bases at V and 0 bases at J, with 8 bases between. The CDR3 is made up of 14 amino acids. The CDR3, as DNA: TGTGCCAGCAGCCTCCCAGGCTCTGGAAACACCATATATTTT. It translates to CASSLPGSGNTIYF.

The J gene is TRBJ1-5, the V gene TRBV18, with D possibly TRBD1 on 6 matching bases. The CDR3 is 14 amino acids. Trimming removed 6 bases at V and 0 bases at J, with 9 bases between. In germline, CDR1 is KGHSH, CDR2 LQKENI. The CDR3 protein is CASSPDSSNQPQHF. DNA of the CDR3: TGTGCCAGCTCCCCGGACAGTAGCAATCAGCCCCAGCATTTT. The variable domain in full, with the rest retrieved from reference TRBV18 and TRBJ1-5, is NAGVMQNPRHLVRRRGQEARLRCSPMKGHSHVYWYRQLPEEGLKFMVYLQKENIIDESGMPKERFSAEFPKEGPSILRIQQVVRGDSAAYFCASSPDSSNQPQHFGDGTRLSIL.

This clone is a singleton in its sample. The chain combines TRBV10-3 with TRBJ2-2; 7 bases align to TRBD2. In germline, CDR1 is ENHRY, CDR2 SYGVKD. J was trimmed by 5 bases and V by 8 bases; bases with no gene match: 2. This CDR3 has 12 residues. The CDR3, as DNA: TGTGCCATCGGGGGAGGGACCGGGGAGCTGTTTTTT. As protein: CAIGGGTGELFF.

This clone was detected a few times. The chain uses TRBV7-2 and TRBJ1-3; TRBD1 is a possible D gene (6 bases). This CDR3 is 16 amino acids long. The V gene lost 2 bases and the J gene lost 0 bases, with 11 bases spanning the gap. The germline V gene has CDR1 SGHTA and CDR2 FQGNSA. The CDR3 sequence is CASSLSQGHSGNTIYF. Written as DNA, the CDR3 is TGTGCCAGCAGCTTATCGCAGGGACACTCTGGAAACACCATATATTTT.

V is TRBV5-4 and J is TRBJ1-6; 9 nucleotides match TRBD1. From germline, CDR1 is SGHNT and CDR2 YYREEE (reference sequence). Losses at the gene ends were 3 bases for V and 10 bases for J; bases not matched to a gene: 5. The CDR3 is made up of 14 amino acids. The CDR3 region is CASSWTGDGSPLHF. As DNA, the CDR3 is TGTGCCAGCAGCTGGACAGGGGACGGGTCACCCCTCCACTTT.

This clone was counted a few times. The chain carries TRBV28 and TRBJ2-7; D is possibly TRBD1 (5 bases). Germline-derived CDR1 and CDR2 are MDHEN and SYDVKM. This CDR3 spans 15 amino acids. V lost 6 bases to trimming and J lost 2 bases, with 17 bases between them. In DNA form, the CDR3 reads TGTGCCAGCAGCCCTCATCTGACAGCCACCTACGAGCAGTACTTC. It specifies CASSPHLTATYEQYF.

This chain connects TRBV28 to TRBJ1-2; no clear D gene. Trimming took off 5 bases at V and 8 bases at J, with 9 bases between the two ends. Germline CDR1 reads MDHEN; CDR2 reads SYDVKM. This CDR3 is 11 amino acids long. CDR3 region: CASSAVRGYTF. CDR3 nucleotide sequence: TGTGCCAGCAGTGCGGTACGGGGCTACACCTTC.

This chain joins TRBV5-4 and TRBJ2-2; D is uncertain. This CDR3 comprises 14 residues. V dropped 3 bases and J dropped 1 base, with 7 bases sitting between them. Germline CDR1 is SGHNT and CDR2 is YYREEE (reference sequence). As DNA, the CDR3 is TGTGCCAGCAGCTCCCCCGGGAACACCGGGGAGCTGTTTTTT. This encodes CASSSPGNTGELFF.

The rearrangement uses TRBV7-3 and TRBJ2-3; TRBD1 aligns across 9 bases. Germline trimming cut 5 bases from V and 4 bases from J; bases unmatched to any gene: 7. The CDR3 is made up of 15 amino acids. CDR1 is SGHTA and CDR2 is FQGTGA in the germline V gene. The CDR3 region has the DNA TGTGCCAGCAGCCCGCATAGGACAGGGGCAGATACGCAGTATTTT. Protein sequence: CASSPHRTGADTQYF. The variable domain in full, with the rest retrieved from reference TRBV7-3 and TRBJ2-3, is GAGVSQTPSNKVTEKGKYVELRCDPISGHTALYWYRQSLGQGPEFLIYFQGTGAADDSGLPNDRFFAVRPEGSVSTLKIQRTERGDSAVYLCASSPHRTGADTQYFGPGTRLTVL.

The rearrangement links TRBV28 to TRBJ1-5; D may be TRBD1 (6 bases). The V end was cut by 5 bases, the J end by 11 bases, with 22 bases between. In germline, CDR1 is MDHEN, CDR2 SYDVKM. CDR3 size: 15 residues. The CDR3 DNA is TGTGCCAGCAGTGCGGGGGGGGGCCGGGCTTGGGCCCAGCATTTT. As protein: CASSAGGGRAWAQHF.

There are a few counts of this clone. DNA of the CDR3: TGTGCCAGCAGCGTTGGGACAGGAGGAAACACCATATATTTT. This codes for CASSVGTGGNTIYF. V gene TRBV9 combines with J gene TRBJ1-3; 8 bases align to TRBD1. This CDR3 is built from 14 residues. CDR1 is SGDLS, CDR2 YYNGEE, per germline. J lost 4 bases, V lost 2 bases, and 2 bases had no gene match.

With respect to this clone: Other DNA sequences in the sample encode the same CDR3. This rearrangement joins TRBV9 to TRBJ2-2, with 7 bases fitting TRBD1. The CDR3 covers 14 residues. Trimming cost V 0 bases and J 4 bases; bases outside gene matches: 0. In germline, CDR1 is SGDLS, CDR2 YYNGEE. The CDR3 region is CASSVGQGTGELFF. DNA for the CDR3: TGTGCCAGCAGCGTAGGACAGGGCACCGGGGAGCTGTTTTTT.

V usage is TRBV2 and J usage is TRBJ2-1; D call uncertain. Trimming took off 7 bases at V and 1 base at J, with 8 bases between the two ends. CDR1 is SNHLY and CDR2 is FYNNEI in the germline V gene. This CDR3 is 13 amino acids long. The CDR3 spells CASIGRSYNEQFF. CDR3 sequence (DNA): TGTGCCAGCATTGGGCGATCCTACAATGAGCAGTTCTTC.

The gene calls are TRBV6-5 and TRBJ1-3; weak D call: TRBD1 (5 bases). Germline-derived CDR1 and CDR2 are MNHEY and SVGAGI. Trimming cost V 0 bases and J 0 bases, with 9 bases left between them. There are 16 residues in the CDR3. In DNA, the CDR3 is TGTGCCAGCAGTTACTCAGGGGCCGGCTCTGGAAACACCATATATTTT. Translating gives CASSYSGAGSGNTIYF.

This clone was seen a few times. The J gene is TRBJ1-5, the V gene TRBV6-1; 7 bases are a match to TRBD1. V gave up 6 bases and J gave up 2 bases; unmatched junction bases: 7. The germline CDR1 and CDR2 sequences are MNHNS and SASEGT. The length of the CDR3 is 15 residues. The CDR3 region has the DNA TGTGCCAGCAGGACCCCAGGGGGAGGCAATCAGCCCCAGCATTTT. It specifies CASRTPGGGNQPQHF.

The CDR3 region has the DNA TGTGCCAGCAGTGACCACAGGGGGCTAAATGAAAAACTGTTTTTT. Translated: CASSDHRGLNEKLFF. This rearrangement joins TRBV27 to TRBJ1-4; 9 nucleotides match TRBD1. Germline assignment: CDR1 MNHEY and CDR2 SMNVEV (reference sequence). The CDR3 contains 15 residues. Losses at the gene ends were 5 bases for V and 5 bases for J; bases not matched to a gene: 6.